This TCR beta chain was found in a study of blood T cell repertoires in COVID-19. The length of the CDR3 is 10 residues. The V end was cut by 7 bases, the J end by 7 bases, with 8 bases between. Germline CDR1 and CDR2: GTSNPN and SVGIG (reference sequence). The protocol was immunoSEQ multiplex PCR, while the TCRdb copy is restricted to in-frame clones and leaves out a portion. The sample holds about 250,000 clones; under 90% are singletons and the top ten take 1.5% to 2%. The clonotype was recovered from a man aged 35 to 55 who had recovered from COVID-19. This chain uses TRBV30 with TRBJ1-3; D is ambiguous. Sequencing was carried out using PBMCs or T cells enriched from blood (not recorded which). The CDR3 DNA reads as TGTGCCTCCCGTTCGAACACCATATATTTT. Translated: CASRSNTIYF.